These T cell receptor beta chains were read from a single sample in a study of T-cell reconstitution after alpha-beta-depleted transplantation in children. MiXCR was run by TCRdb on the PCR reads, yielding one entry per CDR3 protein. The sample records some 200,000 distinct CDR3 sequences, approximately 6.9% being singletons. This sample comprised PBMCs, obtained before TCRalphabeta/CD19-depleted stem cell transplant. These TCRs come from a boy aged 2 to 10 with acute lymphoblastic leukemia, due to receive a stem cell transplant. CDR3s include the opening cysteine and the closing phenylalanine or tryptophan. The order of the fields is clone size, J gene, D gene, V gene, CDR3 DNA, CDR3 protein. D genes are given only for firm matches. Only part of the rows carry a size: once, few, many, or a class if the clone is expanded.

size: many; J: TRBJ1-1; D: -; V: TRBV9; DNA: TGTGCCAGCAGCGTCCGACAGGAGGCCACTGAAGCTTTCTTT; CDR3: CASSVRQEATEAFF
size: many; J: TRBJ2-3; D: -; V: TRBV7-8; DNA: TGTGCCAGCAGCTTAGAAGCGGGTTTTACAGATACGCAGTATTTT; CDR3: CASSLEAGFTDTQYF
size: few; J: TRBJ1-1; D: -; V: TRBV13; DNA: TGTGCCAGCGGAGTGGGGATGAACACTGAAGCTTTCTTT; CDR3: CASGVGMNTEAFF
size: many; J: TRBJ2-5; D: -; V: TRBV20-1; DNA: TGCAGTGCACAGCTTTCACAGGGAGGTGGGGAGACCCAGTACTTC; CDR3: CSAQLSQGGGETQYF
size: many; J: TRBJ2-7; D: -; V: TRBV5-1; DNA: TGCGCCAGCAGCTGGGGGACAGTCGAAATACGGGGGGAGCAGTACTTC; CDR3: CASSWGTVEIRGEQYF
size: many; J: TRBJ1-6; D: -; V: TRBV4-3; DNA: TGCGCCAGCAGCCAATACCGGACGGATTCACCCCTCCACTTT; CDR3: CASSQYRTDSPLHF
size: -; J: TRBJ2-1; D: TRBD2; V: TRBV10-3; DNA: TGTGCCACTGACCGAGGCGCACGCCGGGGGGTCAATGAGCAGTTCTTC; CDR3: CATDRGARRGVNEQFF
size: many; J: TRBJ2-2; D: TRBD2; V: TRBV20-1; DNA: TGCAGTGCTAGAGATGGTGCTAGCGGGAGGGGGGAGCTGTTTTTT; CDR3: CSARDGASGRGELFF
size: -; J: TRBJ2-3; D: TRBD2; V: TRBV7-2; DNA: TGTGCCAGCAGTATTCTAGCGGGAGTTCAGGGAGATACGCAGTATTTT; CDR3: CASSILAGVQGDTQYF
size: many; J: TRBJ2-7; D: TRBD1; V: TRBV5-6; DNA: TGTGCCAGCAGCCTTGGGACAGGGGCCAACTACGAGCAGTACTTC; CDR3: CASSLGTGANYEQYF
size: -; J: TRBJ2-1; D: TRBD2; V: TRBV5-5; DNA: TGTGCCAGCAGCCGAGGGGGGACTAGCCCCAATGAGCAGTTCTTC; CDR3: CASSRGGTSPNEQFF
size: many; J: TRBJ2-3; D: TRBD2; V: TRBV5-1; DNA: TGCGCCACCAAATACGGGACTAGGAGCACAGATACGCAGTATTTT; CDR3: CATKYGTRSTDTQYF
size: few; J: TRBJ1-5; D: -; V: TRBV12-3/TRBV12-4; DNA: TGTGCCAGCAGTTTGTCCCGGGTCCAGGGCAATCAGCCCCAGCATTTT; CDR3: CASSLSRVQGNQPQHF
size: many; J: TRBJ2-7; D: TRBD2; V: TRBV25-1; DNA: TGTGCCAGCAGTGAACGGCGGGGGGGGGAAGGAATCTACGAGCAGTACTTC; CDR3: CASSERRGGEGIYEQYF
size: few; J: TRBJ1-3; D: -; V: TRBV20-1; DNA: TGCAGTGCTAGGGAAAGGGGCGGAAACACCATATATTTT; CDR3: CSARERGGNTIYF
size: many; J: TRBJ2-1; D: TRBD2; V: TRBV29-1; DNA: TGCAGCGTTGGGTGGAGAACTAGCGTTAACAATGAGCAGTTCTTC; CDR3: CSVGWRTSVNNEQFF
size: -; J: TRBJ1-3; D: -; V: TRBV7-9; DNA: TGTGCCAGCAGCGTTAGCACGGACGGAAACACCATATATTTT; CDR3: CASSVSTDGNTIYF
size: few; J: TRBJ2-2; D: TRBD2; V: TRBV9; DNA: TGTGCCAGCAGCGACCTAGCGGGAGGGCCCAGGCGGGAGCTGTTTTTT; CDR3: CASSDLAGGPRRELFF
size: many; J: TRBJ2-3; D: -; V: TRBV14; DNA: TGTGCCAGCAGCCAAGTCGCTCCCGGGCGGGCCGGCGATACGCAGTATTTT; CDR3: CASSQVAPGRAGDTQYF
size: many; J: TRBJ1-1; D: TRBD1; V: TRBV6-2/TRBV6-3; DNA: TGTGCCAGCAGTTACGTAGTTATTCCGGGACAGGGGGCGTTGAGGAACACTGAAGCTTTCTTT; CDR3: CASSYVVIPGQGALRNTEAFF
size: few; J: TRBJ2-7; D: -; V: TRBV20-1; DNA: TGCAGTGCTAGCGTATCAGCCCCGGCCTACGAGCAGTACTTC; CDR3: CSASVSAPAYEQYF
size: many; J: TRBJ2-3; D: -; V: TRBV28; DNA: TGTGCCAGCACCCCCGGGGGACAGTCAGATACGCAGTATTTT; CDR3: CASTPGGQSDTQYF
size: many; J: TRBJ1-5; D: -; V: TRBV20-1; DNA: TGCAGTGCTAGAGACCTACAGAAGTATAGCAATCAGCCCCAGCATTTT; CDR3: CSARDLQKYSNQPQHF
size: many; J: TRBJ2-7; D: TRBD1; V: TRBV20-1; DNA: TGCAGTGCTAGAACGGGACAGGGGACCTACGAGCAGTACTTC; CDR3: CSARTGQGTYEQYF
size: many; J: TRBJ2-1; D: -; V: TRBV5-5; DNA: TGTGCCAGCAGCTTTGGGCAGGGATACAATGAGCAGTTCTTC; CDR3: CASSFGQGYNEQFF
size: many; J: TRBJ2-7; D: -; V: TRBV5-1; DNA: TGCGCCAGCAGCTTGGACACGGACTACGAGCAGTACTTC; CDR3: CASSLDTDYEQYF
size: -; J: TRBJ2-5; D: -; V: TRBV12-3/TRBV12-4; DNA: TGTGCCAGCAGTTTCGGCAGGGGGGTTACAGAGACCCAGTACTTC; CDR3: CASSFGRGVTETQYF
size: -; J: TRBJ1-4; D: -; V: TRBV20-1; DNA: TGCAGTGCAACCCGACAGCCCGATAATGAAAAACTGTTTTTT; CDR3: CSATRQPDNEKLFF
size: many; J: TRBJ1-1; D: -; V: TRBV29-1; DNA: TGCAGCGTCGAGGACCTTGAAGCTTTCTTT; CDR3: CSVEDLEAFF
size: -; J: TRBJ2-3; D: TRBD2; V: TRBV7-8; DNA: TGTGCCAGCAGCTTAGGTATAGCGGGGGGTGCAGATACGCAGTATTTT; CDR3: CASSLGIAGGADTQYF
size: many; J: TRBJ2-3; D: -; V: TRBV7-8; DNA: TGTGCCAGCAGCCTCGACAGCTGGACAGATACGCAGTATTTT; CDR3: CASSLDSWTDTQYF
size: few; J: TRBJ2-7; D: TRBD2; V: TRBV20-1; DNA: TGCAGTGCTAGGGATCCGGGCGCGGGAGTGCACGAGCAGTACTTC; CDR3: CSARDPGAGVHEQYF
size: few; J: TRBJ2-7; D: TRBD1; V: TRBV3-1; DNA: TGTGCCAGCAGCCAAGCGGGGACAGGGGGCCGCTACGAGCAGTACTTC; CDR3: CASSQAGTGGRYEQYF
size: many; J: TRBJ1-6; D: -; V: TRBV7-3; DNA: TGTGCCAGCAGCCCGAGGGAGGATTCACCCCTCCACTTT; CDR3: CASSPREDSPLHF
size: few; J: TRBJ1-1; D: -; V: TRBV20-1; DNA: TGCAGTGCTCCACAGGGTGGCCGGATGAACACTGAAGCTTTCTTT; CDR3: CSAPQGGRMNTEAFF
size: -; J: TRBJ1-2; D: TRBD1; V: TRBV6-5; DNA: TGTGCCAGCAGTTACTCCGGGACAGGGTCGTACTATGGCTACACCTTC; CDR3: CASSYSGTGSYYGYTF
size: few; J: TRBJ2-2; D: TRBD1; V: TRBV25-1; DNA: TGTGCCAGCAGGGGGGGACAGGGAGGTACCGGGGAGCTGTTTTTT; CDR3: CASRGGQGGTGELFF
size: many; J: TRBJ1-3; D: -; V: TRBV20-1; DNA: TGCAGTGCTGTAGAGGGGTCGGCTGGAAACACCATATATTTT; CDR3: CSAVEGSAGNTIYF
size: few; J: TRBJ1-1; D: -; V: TRBV4-2; DNA: TGTGCCAGCAGCGACGAAGGGTTTCCAAACACTGAAGCTTTCTTT; CDR3: CASSDEGFPNTEAFF
size: few; J: TRBJ2-4; D: TRBD2; V: TRBV7-2; DNA: TGTGCCACCAGTCGGGCTAGCGGGGGTTCTTGGGAAAACATTCAGTACTTC; CDR3: CATSRASGGSWENIQYF
size: many; J: TRBJ1-4; D: -; V: TRBV3-1; DNA: TGTGCCAGCAGCCGCTGGTCCCAGGGACCCGAAAAACTGTTTTTT; CDR3: CASSRWSQGPEKLFF
size: -; J: TRBJ1-1; D: -; V: TRBV7-8; DNA: TGTGCCGTCAGTCTCGGTACAGTCGCTGAAGCTTTCTTT; CDR3: CAVSLGTVAEAFF
size: many; J: TRBJ2-4; D: -; V: TRBV28; DNA: TGTGCCAGCAGTCCCCAGTACTTC; CDR3: CASSPQYF
size: many; J: TRBJ1-3; D: -; V: TRBV5-1; DNA: TGCGCCAGCAGCTTGAGTCCGGGCTCTGGAAACACCATATATTTT; CDR3: CASSLSPGSGNTIYF
size: many; J: TRBJ2-7; D: -; V: TRBV5-1; DNA: TGCGCCAGCAGCTTGGCCATGGCCACCGAGCAGTACTTC; CDR3: CASSLAMATEQYF
size: many; J: TRBJ1-1; D: -; V: TRBV5-1; DNA: TGCGCCAGCAGCGCGGGACAACCGAACACTGAAGCTTTCTTT; CDR3: CASSAGQPNTEAFF
size: -; J: TRBJ2-3; D: -; V: TRBV2; DNA: TGTGCCAGCAGGGAGACGGTTACGCAGTATTTT; CDR3: CASRETVTQYF
size: many; J: TRBJ2-1; D: TRBD2; V: TRBV12-3/TRBV12-4; DNA: TGTGCCAGCAGTCTAGCGGATCTCCTCTTTGGTGAGCAGTTCTTC; CDR3: CASSLADLLFGEQFF
size: few; J: TRBJ2-1; D: TRBD1; V: TRBV7-2; DNA: TGTGCCAGCAGCCCCGGACAGGGGGCGGTCAATGAGCAGTTCTTC; CDR3: CASSPGQGAVNEQFF
size: many; J: TRBJ1-6; D: -; V: TRBV5-6; DNA: TGTGCCAGCAGCCCCGGTCGGGGGTCACCCCTCCACTTT; CDR3: CASSPGRGSPLHF
size: many; J: TRBJ2-7; D: -; V: TRBV7-2; DNA: TGTGCCAGCAGCTTAGGCGGAAGCTCCTACGATCAGTACTTC; CDR3: CASSLGGSSYDQYF
size: few; J: TRBJ2-5; D: TRBD2; V: TRBV20-1; DNA: TGCTGTGCTAGAGATCGCCGCGGACTAGCGGGGGAAGAGACCCAGTACTTC; CDR3: CCARDRRGLAGEETQYF
size: -; J: TRBJ2-7; D: TRBD2; V: TRBV4-3; DNA: TGCGCCAGCAGCCAAACAGGACTAGCGGGAGACCGGAACTACGAGCAGTACTTC; CDR3: CASSQTGLAGDRNYEQYF
size: many; J: TRBJ2-3; D: -; V: TRBV28; DNA: TGTGCCAGCAGCCTAGGACAGTGGGAAGATACGCAGTATTTT; CDR3: CASSLGQWEDTQYF
size: -; J: TRBJ1-6; D: -; V: TRBV7-3; DNA: TGTGCCAGCAGCTTAACGGGACCCAATAATTCACCCCTCCACTTT; CDR3: CASSLTGPNNSPLHF
size: many; J: TRBJ2-3; D: TRBD2; V: TRBV7-2; DNA: TGTGCCAGCAGCTTAGGGACTAGCGGAGGCACAGATACGCAGTATTTT; CDR3: CASSLGTSGGTDTQYF
size: few; J: TRBJ2-1; D: -; V: TRBV30; DNA: TGTGCCTGGAGGGGAGCATTAGTTACGGAACAGTTCTTC; CDR3: CAWRGALVTEQFF
size: many; J: TRBJ2-1; D: TRBD2; V: TRBV4-2; DNA: TGTGCCAGCAGCCAAGAAGTCTCAGGGACTATCAATGAGCAGTTCTTC; CDR3: CASSQEVSGTINEQFF
size: many; J: TRBJ2-1; D: TRBD1; V: TRBV5-5; DNA: TGTGCCAGCAGCTTCCCCACAGGGGGGAACAATGAGCAGTTCTTC; CDR3: CASSFPTGGNNEQFF
size: many; J: TRBJ1-2; D: -; V: TRBV28; DNA: TGTGCCAGTGGAGCAGGAACCTATGGCTACACCTTC; CDR3: CASGAGTYGYTF